This TCR beta chain derives from a study of technical replicates of blood from several donors. Assay: immunoSEQ multiplex PCR; the TCRdb copy retains only in-frame clones and omits some. Of 55,000 to 75,000 clones in the sample, approximately 96% are singletons; the top ten hold approximately 0.4%. This clone came up a few times. The germline V gene has CDR1 SGHRS and CDR2 YFSETQ. V lost 4 bases and J lost 7; bases outside the gene matches: 10. The CDR3 is 15 amino acids. Material: T cells isolated from PBMCs. The clonotype was recovered from a human donor in good health. The genes are TRBV5-1 and TRBJ1-5; TRBD1 agrees at 8 bases. The CDR3 sequence is CASSEEGQVEQPQHF. CDR3 nucleotide sequence: TGCGCCAGCAGCGAAGAGGGACAGGTTGAACAGCCCCAGCATTTT.